This T cell receptor (beta chain) was recovered during a study of blood T cell repertoires in COVID-19. Authors' processing steps: Estimation of nucleated cell counts relied on the amplification of reference gene primers. This table comes from immunoSEQ multiplex PCR, and its TCRdb copy is limited to in-frame clones, with some not included. V, J and clone size are those of that table, while D and trimming were read from the DNA. The table lists fewer than 350,000 clones, 70% to 90% of them singletons. Patients in Seattle were enrolled during active infection, then followed longitudinally. The source of this sequence is a woman aged 30 to 39 with COVID-19, enrolled during active disease. Material for sequencing was peripheral blood.

The CDR3 sequence: CASSRDMSSGNTIYF. CDR3 DNA: TGTGCCAGCAGCCGGGACATGAGCTCTGGAAACACCATATATTTT. V is TRBV5-5 and J is TRBJ1-3; possibly TRBD1 for D (6 bases). V was shortened by 4 bases and J by 0 bases, with 11 bases between the two germline ends. Germline CDR1 and CDR2: SGHKS and YYEKEE (reference sequence). CDR3 length: 15 residues.